Listed below are T cell receptor beta chains from one sample, sequenced in a study of blood T cell repertoires in COVID-19. Method: immunoSEQ multiplex PCR; TCRdb's copy keeps in-frame clones and lacks some. The repertoire consists of approximately 300,000 clones, with approximately 86% occurring once and the leading ten covering roughly 0.94%. The sample was peripheral blood. The receptor source for this set is a human donor with COVID-19, enrolled during active disease. The donor label of this sample is uncertain. The CDR3 runs from the conserved cysteine through the conserved F or W. Each record gives: J gene, D gene, V gene, clone size, CDR3 protein, CDR3 DNA. The D gene is left open where the match is weak. Where a row states a size, it is once, few, many or the class of an expanded clone; other rows omit it.

TRBJ1-1 | - | TRBV16 | - | CASSQSPSTRILPTSEAFF | TGTGCCAGCAGCCAATCCCCATCAACCCGGATCTTACCGACATCTGAAGCTTTCTTT
TRBJ1-5 | - | TRBV7-9 | - | CASSSHGDSNQPQHF | TGTGCCAGCAGCTCACACGGGGATAGCAATCAGCCCCAGCATTTT
TRBJ1-1 | - | TRBV28 | - | CASSLSSEWVTEAFF | TGTGCCAGCAGTTTATCCAGCGAATGGGTGACTGAAGCTTTCTTT
TRBJ1-1 | - | TRBV28 | - | CASSRGGPNTEAFF | TGTGCCAGCAGTCGGGGAGGGCCGAACACTGAAGCTTTCTTT
TRBJ2-2 | - | TRBV5-1 | - | CASSVPLGESTGELFF | TGCGCCAGCAGTGTCCCGCTTGGGGAGTCGACCGGGGAGCTGTTTTTT
TRBJ1-6 | TRBD1 | TRBV30 | - | CAWRDRGQGANSPLHF | TGTGCCTGGAGGGACCGAGGACAGGGGGCAAATTCACCCCTCCACTTT
TRBJ1-5 | TRBD1 | TRBV6-6 | - | CASSLGQGVGQPQHF | TGTGCCAGCAGTTTGGGACAGGGGGTAGGCCAGCCCCAGCATTTT
TRBJ1-2 | - | TRBV30 | - | CAWSPARRGYTF | TGTGCCTGGAGTCCAGCCAGGAGGGGCTACACCTTC
TRBJ2-7 | TRBD1 | TRBV18 | - | CASSPRTGGTYEQYF | TGTGCCAGCTCACCGAGGACAGGGGGTACCTACGAGCAGTACTTC
TRBJ1-1 | - | TRBV2 | - | CASSRDTNTEAFF | TGTGCCAGCAGTCGGGACACGAACACTGAAGCTTTCTTT
TRBJ2-3 | TRBD1 | TRBV14 | once | CASSLRTGWTDTQYF | TGTGCCAGCAGCCTGCGGACAGGGTGGACAGATACGCAGTATTTT
TRBJ2-7 | - | TRBV5-1 | - | CASSLGAGAVNEQYF | TGCGCCAGCAGCTTGGGCGCAGGGGCGGTGAACGAGCAGTACTTC
TRBJ1-6 | - | TRBV5-8 | - | CASSLRQDNSPLHF | TGTGCCAGCAGCCTTAGGCAGGATAATTCACCCCTCCACTTT
TRBJ1-6 | - | TRBV2 | once | CASSVNRPWNSPLHF | TGTGCCAGCAGTGTGAACAGGCCCTGGAATTCACCCCTCCACTTT
TRBJ1-5 | - | TRBV6-5 | - | CASRDTGGTKPQHF | TGTGCCAGCAGAGACACCGGGGGGACCAAGCCCCAGCATTTT
TRBJ2-1 | - | TRBV24-1 | - | CATSRQNEQFF | TGTGCCACCAGTAGACAGAATGAGCAGTTCTTC
TRBJ1-2 | TRBD1 | TRBV25-1 | - | CASSVNLGQVAGYTF | TGTGCCAGCAGTGTAAACCTCGGACAGGTTGCTGGCTACACCTTC
TRBJ2-5 | - | TRBV27 | - | CASSYGGISGETQYF | TGTGCCAGCAGTTACGGCGGGATTTCAGGGGAGACCCAGTACTTC
TRBJ1-2 | - | TRBV19 | - | CASSYRDTQIYTF | TGTGCCAGTAGTTACCGGGACACTCAGATCTACACCTTC
TRBJ1-4 | TRBD1 | TRBV7-9 | - | CASSMDRAGRGKLFF | TGTGCCAGCAGCATGGACAGGGCCGGACGTGGAAAACTGTTTTTT
TRBJ2-7 | TRBD1 | TRBV15 | once | CATSRAGGGYEQYF | TGTGCCACCAGCAGAGCAGGGGGCGGCTACGAGCAGTACTTC
TRBJ1-1 | - | TRBV3-1/TRBV3-2 | - | CASSQGTFNTEAFF | TGTGCCAGCAGCCAAGGTACATTTAACACTGAAGCTTTCTTT
TRBJ1-4 | - | TRBV29-1 | - | CSVEGPGQPEKLFF | TGCAGCGTTGAAGGGCCAGGACAGCCGGAAAAACTGTTTTTT
TRBJ1-1 | - | TRBV28 | - | CASSLSHGREAFF | TGTGCCAGCAGTTTATCCCATGGGCGCGAAGCTTTCTTT